A selection of T cell receptor beta chains follows, all from one sample in a study of T cells after yellow fever vaccination. TCRdb passed the 5' RACE reads through MiXCR, listing each CDR3 protein once. Of around 67,000 distinct CDR3 sequences detected, more than 5.5% appear once; the ten largest clones hold about a third. Sequencing used CD8+ T cells sorted from PBMCs, obtained about 5 days after the first yellow fever vaccination. These receptors originate from a man between 18 and 29 years old who received the YFV17D yellow fever vaccine. CDR3s include the opening cysteine and the closing phenylalanine or tryptophan. Each record gives: D gene, J gene, V gene, clone size, CDR3 DNA, CDR3 protein. A D gene is named only where the DNA matches it firmly. For some rows the clone size is stated as once, few or many, or as a class when expanded; others skip it.

d_gene: TRBD2; j_gene: TRBJ2-2; v_gene: TRBV4-1; abundance: few; CDR3nt: TGCGCCAGCAGCCAAGATCTGGGACTAGCGCTACTATCGAACACCGGGGAGCTGTTTTTT; CDR3aa: CASSQDLGLALLSNTGELFF
d_gene: TRBD1; j_gene: TRBJ2-2; v_gene: TRBV4-1; abundance: few; CDR3nt: TGCGCCAGCAGCCACTTAGACAGGGGATTTGGCGGGGAGCTGTTTTTT; CDR3aa: CASSHLDRGFGGELFF
d_gene: TRBD1; j_gene: TRBJ1-1; v_gene: TRBV5-1; abundance: -; CDR3nt: TGCGCCAGTTCTCCGGGACAGGGAGTAAAAGTTACTGAAGCTTTCTTT; CDR3aa: CASSPGQGVKVTEAFF
d_gene: -; j_gene: TRBJ2-1; v_gene: TRBV5-1; abundance: many; CDR3nt: TGCGCCAGCAGCTTGGCCGTACTCAATGAGCAGTTCTTC; CDR3aa: CASSLAVLNEQFF
d_gene: -; j_gene: TRBJ2-2; v_gene: TRBV6-1; abundance: -; CDR3nt: TGTGCCAGCAGTCTTACCGGGAACGTGAACACCGGGGAGCTGTTTTTT; CDR3aa: CASSLTGNVNTGELFF
d_gene: TRBD2; j_gene: TRBJ2-3; v_gene: TRBV19; abundance: -; CDR3nt: TGTGCCAGTAGTATCGCGGGAGTCAGCACAGATACGCAGTATTTT; CDR3aa: CASSIAGVSTDTQYF
d_gene: TRBD1; j_gene: TRBJ2-1; v_gene: TRBV10-2; abundance: many; CDR3nt: TGCGCCAGCAGTCTCGGACAGGGACAATTCTTC; CDR3aa: CASSLGQGQFF
d_gene: TRBD1; j_gene: TRBJ1-2; v_gene: TRBV11-2; abundance: few; CDR3nt: TGTGCCAGCAGGAGGGACAGGGCTACCTATGGCTACACCTTC; CDR3aa: CASRRDRATYGYTF
d_gene: -; j_gene: TRBJ1-5; v_gene: TRBV12-3/TRBV12-4; abundance: -; CDR3nt: TGTGCCAGCAGTTTAGGGGGGACGGTCAATCAGCCCCAGCATTTT; CDR3aa: CASSLGGTVNQPQHF
d_gene: -; j_gene: TRBJ2-2; v_gene: TRBV6-2/TRBV6-3; abundance: few; CDR3nt: TGTGCCAGCAGTTACTACGGCACCGGGGAGCTGTTTTTT; CDR3aa: CASSYYGTGELFF